A single sample gave rise to the 13 T cell receptor beta chains below, sequenced in a study of cytomegalovirus exposure and HLA in healthy donors. Profiled with immunoSEQ multiplex PCR; TCRdb holds only in-frame clones, not every one. The repertoire includes 50,000 to 80,000 clones, around 89% of them detected once, and approximately 1.7% sits in the top ten. The sequenced sample was PBMCs. These receptors all come from a woman aged 18 to 35 in good health and CMV-seronegative.

The chain joins TRBV2 to TRBJ2-3, with D possibly TRBD2 on 5 matching bases. The CDR3 is made up of 15 amino acids. In germline, CDR1 is SNHLY, CDR2 FYNNEI. Trimming stripped 4 bases from V and 5 bases from J, with 16 bases between. The CDR3 DNA reads TGTGCCAGCAGTGTGGAGTCCCGTCGGGGAGATACGCAGTATTTT. Protein: CASSVESRRGDTQYF.

The rearrangement uses TRBV6-1 and TRBJ2-7, with 11 bases fitting TRBD1. V lost 6 bases, J lost 2 bases, and 3 bases stayed unmatched. CDR1 is MNHNS and CDR2 is SASEGT in the germline V gene. The CDR3 has 14 amino acids. Here the CDR3 reads CASRMDRGPYEQYF. The DNA of the CDR3 is TGTGCCAGCAGGATGGACAGGGGGCCCTACGAGCAGTACTTC.

V usage is TRBV15 and J usage is TRBJ2-5, with D tentatively TRBD1 (6 bases). CDR1 and CDR2 from the germline V gene are LNHNV and YYDKDF (reference sequence). The CDR3 sequence is 16 residues long. The V end lost 2 bases, the J end lost 4 bases, and 17 bases lay between the germline ends. The CDR3 DNA sequence: TGTGCCACCAGCAGAAATTTCAGGGGTCTCGTAGAGACCCAGTACTTC. It encodes CATSRNFRGLVETQYF.

V is TRBV5-1 and J is TRBJ2-6, with D maybe TRBD1 (5 bases). This CDR3 comprises 17 residues. Germline values: CDR1 SGHRS, CDR2 YFSETQ. Trimming took 2 bases from V and 4 from J, leaving 16 bases between them. This CDR3 is CASSFRTRTSGANVLTF. The CDR3, as DNA: TGCGCCAGCAGCTTCCGGACACGGACGTCGGGGGCCAACGTCCTGACTTTC.

V is TRBV7-9 and J is TRBJ2-3; 11 nucleotides agree with TRBD2. The CDR3 has 17 residues. Germline loops: CDR1 SEHNR, CDR2 FQNEAQ (reference sequence). The J segment lost 3 bases and the V segment lost 5 bases, leaving 10 bases of the junction unmatched. In DNA form, the CDR3 reads TGTGCCAGCAGCCTTACAACGGGACTAGCGGATACAGATACGCAGTATTTT. Its translation is CASSLTTGLADTDTQYF. The full variable domain, rest sourced from reference TRBV7-9 and TRBJ2-3, is DTGVSQNPRHKITKRGQNVTFRCDPISEHNRLYWYRQTLGQGPEFLTYFQNEAQLEKSRLLSDRFSAERPKGSFSTLEIQRTEQGDSAMYLCASSLTTGLADTDTQYFGPGTRLTVL.

The CDR3 region has the DNA TGTGCCAGCAGCCAGGAGGTCACAGATACGCAGTATTTT. Its translation is CASSQEVTDTQYF. The chain recombines TRBV9 with TRBJ2-3, with D tentatively TRBD2 (5 bases). The CDR3 extends over 13 amino acids. Germline V gene lookup returns CDR1 SGDLS and CDR2 YYNGEE. Deletions cut 4 bases from V and 2 bases from J, with 8 bases between. Full variable domain (missing parts from reference TRBV9 and TRBJ2-3): DSGVTQTPKHLITATGQRVTLRCSPRSGDLSVYWYQQSLDQGLQFLIQYYNGEERAKGNILERFSAQQFPDLHSELNLSSLELGDSALYFCASSQEVTDTQYFGPGTRLTVL.

V and J are TRBV6-4 and TRBJ2-7, with TRBD2 matching 9 bases. The length of the CDR3 is 14 residues. V lost 5 bases and J lost 2; bases outside the gene matches: 4. The germline CDR1 and CDR2 sequences are MRHNA and SNTAGT. The CDR3 sequence: CASSQRLAAYEQYF. For the CDR3, the DNA is TGTGCCAGCAGTCAGAGACTAGCGGCCTACGAGCAGTACTTC.

The chain couples TRBV5-1 to TRBJ2-1; D may be TRBD2 (6 bases). This CDR3 is built from 14 residues. Germline V gene sequence: CDR1 SGHRS, CDR2 YFSETQ. Deletions cut 0 bases from V and 9 bases from J, with 13 bases between. The CDR3 loop reads CASSLAGLPSEQFF. The DNA for the CDR3 is TGCGCCAGCAGCTTGGCTGGACTACCATCTGAGCAGTTCTTC.

CDR3 sequence: CSVGLAGVIDTQYF. Here the CDR3 DNA reads TGCAGCGTCGGACTAGCGGGGGTAATAGATACGCAGTATTTT. This chain uses TRBV29-1 with TRBJ2-3, with TRBD2 matching 13 bases. The CDR3 consists of 14 residues. Germline CDR1 is SQVTM and CDR2 is ANQGSEA. After removal of 6 bases from V and 5 bases from J, the junction contained 5 bases not matched to a gene.

The rearrangement links TRBV9 to TRBJ2-3, with TRBD2 matching over 7 bases. The CDR3 spans 16 residues. Germline V gene lookup returns CDR1 SGDLS and CDR2 YYNGEE. V trimming: 4 bases; J trimming: 2 bases; junction bases outside the gene matches: 10. CDR3 amino acids: CASSPPLAANTDTQYF. In nucleotides, the CDR3 is TGTGCCAGCAGCCCACCCCTAGCGGCTAACACAGATACGCAGTATTTT.

The rearrangement uses TRBV5-8 and TRBJ2-5; TRBD2 matches 9 bases. Germline loops: CDR1 SGHTS, CDR2 YDEGEE. CDR3 length equals 16 residues. J gave up 4 bases and V 0 bases, and 7 bases lay outside the gene matches. CDR3 coding DNA: TGTGCCAGCAGCTTGGCTGGCGGGGGGGCCGGAGAGACCCAGTACTTC. Residues: CASSLAGGGAGETQYF. The full variable domain, its missing parts supplied by reference TRBV5-8 and TRBJ2-5, is EAGVTQSPTHLIKTRGQQATLRCSPISGHTSVYWYQQALGLGLQFLLWYDEGEERNRGNFPPRFSGRQFPNYSSELNVNALELEDSALYLCASSLAGGGAGETQYFGPGTRLLVL.

This clone was found once. The V call is TRBV29-1, the J call TRBJ1-2; D perhaps matches TRBD1 (5 bases). The CDR3 contains 14 residues. CDR1 is SQVTM, CDR2 ANQGSEA, per germline. V lost 4 bases, J lost 0 bases, and 12 bases lay in between. CDR3 bases: TGCAGCGTTGTGGGGCGAGTGTCTAACTATGGCTACACCTTC. Translating gives CSVVGRVSNYGYTF.

The chain has TRBV6-5 and TRBJ2-1; 14 bases line up with TRBD2. V was clipped by 2 bases and J by 7 bases; unmatched bases: 4. The CDR3 is 16 amino acids. Germline loops: CDR1 MNHEY, CDR2 SVGAGI. This CDR3 reads CASSYPGLAGVNEQFF. In DNA form, the CDR3 reads TGTGCCAGCAGTTACCCGGGACTAGCGGGAGTAAATGAGCAGTTCTTC.